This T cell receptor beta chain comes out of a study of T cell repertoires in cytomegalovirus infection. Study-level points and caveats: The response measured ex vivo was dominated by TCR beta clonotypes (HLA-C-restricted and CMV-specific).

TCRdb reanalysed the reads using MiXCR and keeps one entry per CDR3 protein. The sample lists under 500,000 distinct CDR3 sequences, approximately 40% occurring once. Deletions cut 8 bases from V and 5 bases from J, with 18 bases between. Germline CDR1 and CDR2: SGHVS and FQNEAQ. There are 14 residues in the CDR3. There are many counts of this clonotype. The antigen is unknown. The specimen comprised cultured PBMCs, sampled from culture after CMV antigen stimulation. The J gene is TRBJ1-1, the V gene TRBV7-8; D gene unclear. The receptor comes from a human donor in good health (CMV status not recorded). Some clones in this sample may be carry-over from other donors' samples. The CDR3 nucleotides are TGTGCCAGCCAAGTAGCACGGTGGGCGACTGAAGCTTTCTTT. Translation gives CASQVARWATEAFF.